A single sample is the source of the 27 T cell receptor beta chains below, sequenced in a study of response to subunit inactivated influenza vaccine (dated by TCRdb to 2016 to 2018). The library was produced with RT-PCR. These reads were obtained on an Illumina HiSeq 2500. The raw public reads went through TCRdb reprocessing: fastp at Q25, MiXCR clone calling, in-frame beta chains kept. A single entry per CDR3 protein holds the most common genes and DNA from its merged rows. The sample table records 280,000 or so distinct CDR3 sequences; around a fifth of these occur just once. The ten largest clones take up approximately 10% of the sample. The sample in question was PBMCs from blood, obtained less than 22 months after vaccination. The source of these receptors is a man aged 50 to 69 who received an inactivated influenza vaccine. Donor details come from another sample of the same person, matched by shared clones.

This rearrangement joins TRBV2 to TRBJ2-1; weak D call: TRBD1 (6 bases). This CDR3 has 14 residues. Deletions cut 4 bases from V and 5 bases from J, with 12 bases between. From germline, CDR1 is SNHLY and CDR2 FYNNEI. As DNA, the CDR3 is TGTGCCAGCAGTGTGGTAACAGGGAACAATGAGCAGTTCTTC. Translated, it gives CASSVVTGNNEQFF.

This clonotype has a handful of counts. The chain couples TRBV4-2 to TRBJ2-2; D gene unclear. CDR1 is LGHNA and CDR2 is YNFKEQ in the germline V gene. Trimming shortened V by 3 bases and J by 0 bases, and 2 bases separated the two germline ends. This CDR3 has 13 amino acids. CDR3 in DNA: TGTGCCAGCAGCCACGCGAACACCGGGGAGCTGTTTTTT. Encoded protein: CASSHANTGELFF.

The chain combines TRBV4-2 with TRBJ1-2; D perhaps matches TRBD1 (5 bases). CDR3 size: 17 residues. Germline loops: CDR1 LGHNA, CDR2 YNFKEQ. Trimming stripped 0 bases from V and 4 bases from J, with 18 bases between. CDR3 DNA sequence: TGTGCCAGCAGCCAAGAGGGGGGGAGGCAGGGCGGCTATGGCTACACCTTC. It is translated as CASSQEGGRQGGYGYTF.

By share, this clonotype ranks as medium-sized. The genes are TRBV7-9 and TRBJ1-4; D gene unclear. CDR3 size: 13 residues. The germline gives CDR1 SEHNR, CDR2 FQNEAQ (reference sequence). V was clipped by 6 bases and J by 4 bases, with 9 bases between them. CDR3 amino acids: CASRDGDNEKLFF. In DNA form, the CDR3 reads TGTGCCAGCAGGGACGGCGATAATGAAAAACTGTTTTTT.

This clonotype was observed a few times. V usage is TRBV18 and J usage is TRBJ2-7, with 10 positions matching TRBD2. Germline CDR1 is KGHSH and CDR2 is LQKENI. The V segment lost 3 bases and the J segment 9 bases; nucleotides outside the gene matches: 11. The CDR3 totals 15 residues. CDR3 DNA sequence: TGTGCCAGCTCACCCGGGACTAGCGCGGTGTGGGTGCAGTACTTC. Translated, it gives CASSPGTSAVWVQYF.

This clonotype was recorded a few times. The chain has TRBV7-9 and TRBJ2-7; D possibly corresponds to TRBD2 (6 bases). Germline CDR1 reads SEHNR; CDR2 reads FQNEAQ (reference sequence). Trimming cost V 5 bases and J 0 bases, with 14 bases left between them. The CDR3 runs 15 residues. CDR3 protein: CASSTGTSRSYEQYF. The CDR3 nucleotides read TGTGCCAGCAGCACGGGGACTTCCCGCTCCTACGAGCAGTACTTC.

The V call is TRBV20-1, the J call TRBJ2-1; D assignment may be TRBD1 or TRBD2 (5 bases each). This CDR3 is 16 amino acids long. Per the germline V gene, CDR1 is DFQATT and CDR2 is SNEGSKA (reference sequence). Trimming removed 2 bases at V and 0 bases at J, with 14 bases between. CDR3 sequence: CSARFPGPSSYNEQFF. The CDR3 DNA is TGCAGTGCTAGATTCCCGGGACCCAGCTCCTACAATGAGCAGTTCTTC.

The chain is built from TRBV30 and TRBJ1-3; D is perhaps TRBD1 (6 bases). The CDR3 totals 15 residues. The V end was cut by 2 bases, the J end by 2 bases, with 13 bases between. The germline V gene encodes CDR1 GTSNPN and CDR2 SVGIG (reference sequence). CDR3 coding DNA: TGTGCCTGGAGTACAAAACAGGGAACTGGAAACACCATATATTTT. It is translated as CAWSTKQGTGNTIYF. The variable domain in full, with the rest retrieved from reference TRBV30 and TRBJ1-3, is SQTIHQWPATLVQPVGSPLSLECTVEGTSNPNLYWYRQAAGRGLQLLFYSVGIGQISSEVPQNLSASRPQDRQFILSSKKLLLSDSGFYLCAWSTKQGTGNTIYFGEGSWLTVV.

This chain joins TRBV6-1 and TRBJ2-2; maybe TRBD2 (6 bases). The CDR3 has 15 amino acids. Trimming removed 6 bases at V and 5 bases at J, with 16 bases between. Germline-derived CDR1 and CDR2 are MNHNS and SASEGT. The DNA of the CDR3 is TGTGCCAGCAGCCTAGGGACTGCAATGACCGGGGAGCTGTTTTTT. Its protein is CASSLGTAMTGELFF.

The genes are TRBV28 and TRBJ2-1, with D unclear. This CDR3 spans 11 amino acids. The V end lost 3 bases, the J end lost 10 bases, and 7 bases lay between the germline ends. Germline lookup yields CDR1 MDHEN and CDR2 SYDVKM. The CDR3 spells CASSLGEEQFF. The CDR3 coding sequence is TGTGCCAGCAGTTTGGGTGAAGAGCAGTTCTTC.

The chain recombines TRBV20-1 with TRBJ2-5, with 7 nucleotides matching TRBD1. Germline-derived CDR1 and CDR2 are DFQATT and SNEGSKA (reference sequence). The CDR3 consists of 16 residues. The junction had 9 bases not matched to a gene; V was cut back by 0 bases and J by 2 bases. This chain's CDR3 is CSARDPRGTAQETQYF. In DNA, the CDR3 is TGCAGTGCTAGAGATCCACGTGGGACAGCACAAGAGACCCAGTACTTC.

The table lists this clonotype with many counts. The J gene is TRBJ1-5, the V gene TRBV19; D is perhaps TRBD1 (5 bases). Germline CDR1 is LNHDA and CDR2 is SQIVND (reference sequence). The CDR3 runs 13 residues. Trimming removed 3 bases from V and 9 bases from J, with 12 bases in between. CDR3 sequence (DNA): TGTGCCAGTAGTATGCTGGACGGGGGGCCCCAGCATTTT. It specifies CASSMLDGGPQHF.

This clonotype has only a few counts. The chain uses TRBV20-1 and TRBJ1-2; 7 nucleotides agree with TRBD1. After removal of 2 bases from V and 4 bases from J, the junction contained 7 bases not matched to a gene. Germline V gene lookup returns CDR1 DFQATT and CDR2 SNEGSKA (reference sequence). There are 14 residues in the CDR3. DNA of the CDR3: TGCAGTGCTAGAACAGGGGACTTGGGCTATGGCTACACCTTC. It yields the protein CSARTGDLGYGYTF.

This clonotype appeared a few times. V gene TRBV28 combines with J gene TRBJ2-3, with 8 nucleotides matching TRBD2. Losses at the gene ends were 6 bases for V and 0 bases for J; bases not matched to a gene: 11. The CDR3 is 17 amino acids. The germline V gene has CDR1 MDHEN and CDR2 SYDVKM. CDR3 protein: CASSSNRGGSSTDTQYF. Here the CDR3 DNA reads TGTGCCAGCAGCTCCAATCGGGGGGGTTCTAGCACAGATACGCAGTATTTT.

This clonotype has just a few counts. V usage is TRBV20-1 and J usage is TRBJ1-5; no firm D call. The CDR3 length is 14 residues. The V end was cut by 4 bases, the J end by 2 bases, with 12 bases between. Germline CDR1 is DFQATT and CDR2 is SNEGSKA (reference sequence). The CDR3 loop reads CSATVGWGNQPQHF. The CDR3 DNA reads TGCAGTGCTACAGTAGGATGGGGCAATCAGCCCCAGCATTTT.

As concerns this clonotype: Relative to the germline gene, one junction end is altered; a read error may explain this. The chain is built from TRBV19 and TRBJ1-2; D is ambiguous. There are 15 residues in the CDR3. Germline CDR1 is LNHDA and CDR2 is SQIVND (reference sequence). The CDR3 DNA follows: TGTGCCAGTAGTATAATGGACCAAACAACCTATGGCTGCACCTTC. It yields the protein CASSIMDQTTYGCTF.

The rearrangement links TRBV9 to TRBJ2-7; 7 positions agree with TRBD1. The CDR3 sequence is 14 residues long. With 0 bases clipped from V and 7 bases from J, the junction kept 7 bases outside the gene matches. The germline V gene encodes CDR1 SGDLS and CDR2 YYNGEE. The chain's CDR3 is CASSVEAGGWEQYF. The CDR3 nucleotides are TGTGCCAGCAGCGTAGAAGCAGGGGGATGGGAGCAGTACTTC.

This sequence joins TRBV4-1 and TRBJ1-5, with D hard to call. The CDR3 has 16 residues. Deletions cut 0 bases from V and 1 base from J, with 10 bases between. Per the germline V gene, CDR1 is MGHRA and CDR2 is YSYEKL. The CDR3 spells CASSQDGQTSNQPQHF. The CDR3 nucleotides are TGCGCCAGCAGCCAAGACGGCCAGACAAGCAATCAGCCCCAGCATTTT.

There are many counts of this clonotype. V and J are TRBV5-1 and TRBJ2-7, with D perhaps TRBD2 (6 bases). The CDR3 runs to 13 residues. The V gene lost 2 bases and the J gene lost 2 bases, with 8 bases spanning the gap. The germline gives CDR1 SGHRS, CDR2 YFSETQ. The CDR3 reads CASSFGGTYEQYF. CDR3 coding DNA: TGCGCCAGCAGCTTCGGGGGTACCTACGAGCAGTACTTC.

V and J are TRBV6-5 and TRBJ1-6; 8 positions agree with TRBD1. The CDR3 runs to 16 residues. The germline gives CDR1 MNHEY, CDR2 SVGAGI. After removal of 1 base from V and 5 bases from J, the junction contained 4 bases not matched to a gene. CDR3 DNA: TGTGCCAGCAGTTACTTCGAACAGGGGGATAATTCACCCCTCCACTTT. Its translation is CASSYFEQGDNSPLHF.

This clonotype has only a few counts. This rearrangement joins TRBV11-3 to TRBJ2-3; perhaps TRBD2 as D (6 bases). Per the germline V gene, CDR1 is SGHNT and CDR2 is YENEEA. CDR3 length equals 15 residues. The germline V and J ends were trimmed by 5 bases and 2 bases, with 14 bases remaining between them. The CDR3 sequence: CASSLGGGHTDTQYF. The CDR3 DNA reads as TGTGCCAGCAGCCTCGGGGGAGGACACACAGATACGCAGTATTTT.

In this sample, this clonotype turned up a few times. The gene calls are TRBV5-1 and TRBJ1-1; the D is unclear. Germline CDR1 SGHRS, CDR2 YFSETQ. V was trimmed by 0 bases and J by 1 base, leaving 16 bases between them. The CDR3 runs 17 residues. The CDR3: CASSLGRNFRPNTEAFF. The CDR3 DNA reads as TGCGCCAGCAGCTTGGGGAGGAACTTTCGTCCGAACACTGAAGCTTTCTTT.

The chain joins TRBV20-1 to TRBJ1-2, with TRBD1 matching over 7 bases. Germline CDR1 is DFQATT and CDR2 is SNEGSKA (reference sequence). The length of the CDR3 is 14 residues. V was pared by 2 bases and J by 2 bases, with 5 bases of the junction left unmatched. The CDR3 is CSARRGGGNYGYTF. In DNA form, the CDR3 reads TGCAGTGCTAGAAGGGGAGGGGGCAACTATGGCTACACCTTC.

This clonotype was counted between two and nine times. The chain couples TRBV2 to TRBJ2-5, with 8 nucleotides matching TRBD1. The CDR3 covers 14 residues. Trimming removed 4 bases from V and 4 bases from J; junction bases left unmatched: 5. Germline CDR1 SNHLY, CDR2 FYNNEI. The CDR3 DNA sequence: TGTGCCAGCAGTGCGGATACAGGGGGAGAGACCCAGTACTTC. Translated: CASSADTGGETQYF.

The chain combines TRBV5-1 with TRBJ2-3; TRBD2 matches at 9 bases. Germline CDR1 SGHRS, CDR2 YFSETQ. After removal of 6 bases from V and 0 bases from J, the junction contained 8 bases not matched to a gene. The CDR3 is 16 amino acids. In DNA form, the CDR3 reads TGCGCCAGCACCCTTAGCGGGGGTGCTAGCACAGATACGCAGTATTTT. Its translation: CASTLSGGASTDTQYF.

A few counts support this clonotype. The chain carries TRBV20-1 and TRBJ2-1; D is perhaps TRBD1 (6 bases). The CDR3 length is 15 residues. V was trimmed by 6 bases and J by 7 bases, leaving 22 bases between them. Per germline, CDR1 DFQATT and CDR2 SNEGSKA (reference sequence). The CDR3 here is CSALQGIGSHNEQFF. DNA for the CDR3: TGCAGTGCCCTACAGGGTATCGGCTCCCATAATGAGCAGTTCTTC.

V is TRBV3-1 and J is TRBJ2-6; 7 bases map to TRBD1. V lost 3 bases and J lost 0; bases outside the gene matches: 5. The CDR3 is 17 amino acids. Germline CDR1 LGHDT, CDR2 YNNKEL (reference sequence). The CDR3 spells CASSHGQADSGANVLTF. CDR3 bases: TGTGCCAGCAGCCATGGACAGGCTGACTCTGGGGCCAACGTCCTGACTTTC. The full variable domain, rest sourced from reference TRBV3-1 and TRBJ2-6, is DTAVSQTPKYLVTQMGNDKSIKCEQNLGHDTMYWYKQDSKKFLKIMFSYNNKELIINETVPNRFSPKSPDKAHLNLHINSLELGDSAVYFCASSHGQADSGANVLTFGAGSRLTVL.